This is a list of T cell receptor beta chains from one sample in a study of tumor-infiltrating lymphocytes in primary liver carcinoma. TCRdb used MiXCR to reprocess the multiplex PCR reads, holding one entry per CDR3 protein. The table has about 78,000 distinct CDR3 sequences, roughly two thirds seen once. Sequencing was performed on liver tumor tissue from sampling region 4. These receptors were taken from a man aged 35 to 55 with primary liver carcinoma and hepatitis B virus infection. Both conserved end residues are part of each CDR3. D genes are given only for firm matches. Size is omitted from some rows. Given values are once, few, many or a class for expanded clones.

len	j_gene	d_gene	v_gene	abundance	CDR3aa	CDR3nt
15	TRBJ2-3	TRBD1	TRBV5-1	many	CASSLGQGNGDTQYF	TGCGCCAGCAGCTTGGGACAGGGGAATGGAGATACGCAGTATTTT
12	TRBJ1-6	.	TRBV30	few	CAWDSGDPPLHF	TGTGCCTGGGACAGTGGGGATCCACCCCTCCACTTT
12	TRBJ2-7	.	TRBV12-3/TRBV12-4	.	CASRLQDYEQYF	TGTGCCAGCAGACTACAGGACTACGAGCAGTATTTC
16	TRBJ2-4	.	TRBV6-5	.	CASRVLEGLAKNIQYF	TGTGCCAGCAGAGTACTAGAGGGGTTAGCCAAAAACATTCAGTACTTC
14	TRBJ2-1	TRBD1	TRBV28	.	CASRRQGVYDEQFF	TGTGCCAGCAGGAGACAGGGGGTTTATGATGAGCAGTTCTTC
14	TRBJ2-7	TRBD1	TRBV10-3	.	CAIRQGQSSCGQYF	TGTGCTATTAGACAGGGCCAGAGCTCCTGCGGGCAGTACTTC
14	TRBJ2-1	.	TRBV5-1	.	CANILADSYNEQFF	TGCGCCAACATTTTAGCGGACTCCTACAATGAGCAGTTCTTC
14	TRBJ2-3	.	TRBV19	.	CANSPGGFTDTQYF	TGTGCCAATAGTCCGGGCGGTTTCACAGATACGCAGTATTTT
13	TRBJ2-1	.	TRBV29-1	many	CSVEGTVGNEQFF	TGCAGCGTTGAAGGGACGGTGGGGAATGAGCAGTTCTTC
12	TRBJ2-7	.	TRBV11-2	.	CANGPRGREQYF	TGTGCCAACGGCCCACGGGGGAGGGAGCAGTACTTC
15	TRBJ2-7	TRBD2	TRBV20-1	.	CSARGELSISYEQYF	TGCAGTGCTCGGGGGGAACTCTCGATCTCCTACGAGCAGTACTTC
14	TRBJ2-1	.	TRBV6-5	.	CASWIYWADNEQFF	TGTGCCAGCTGGATATACTGGGCCGACAATGAGCAGTTCTTC
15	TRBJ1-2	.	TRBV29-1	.	CSVESQGLNYYGYTF	TGCAGCGTTGAATCCCAGGGTCTGAACTACTATGGCTACACCTTT
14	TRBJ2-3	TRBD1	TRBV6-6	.	CASSNRGSNQPQYF	TGTGCCAGCAGTAACAGGGGCTCAAATCAGCCCCAGTATTTT
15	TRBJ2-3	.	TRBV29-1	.	CSVEHPGQGPDTQYF	TGCAGCGTTGAACATCCGGGGCAGGGCCCAGATACGCAGTATTTT
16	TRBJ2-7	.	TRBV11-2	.	CANKAWVVGMHYEQYF	TGTGCCAACAAAGCGTGGGTAGTGGGAATGCACTACGAGCAGTACTTC
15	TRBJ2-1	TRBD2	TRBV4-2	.	CASSQGREVYSEQFF	TGTGCCAGCAGCCAAGGACGGGAGGTATACAGTGAGCAGTTCTTC
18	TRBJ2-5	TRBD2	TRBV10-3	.	CAISESSSGRGWQETRYF	TGTGCCATCAGTGAGTCCTCTAGCGGGAGGGGATGGCAGGAGACCCGGTACTTC
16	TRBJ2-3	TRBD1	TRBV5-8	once	CASIPGTVTYTDTQYF	TGTGCCAGTATCCCTGGGACAGTAACATATACAGATACGCAGTATTTT
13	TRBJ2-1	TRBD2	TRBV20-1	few	CSAITSGRNEQFF	TGCAGTGCTATTACTAGCGGGAGAAATGAGCAGTTCTTC
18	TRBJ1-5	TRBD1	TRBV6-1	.	CASRVGTGNPHRNQPQHF	TGTGCCAGCAGAGTCGGGACAGGGAATCCCCATAGGAATCAGCCCCAGCATTTT
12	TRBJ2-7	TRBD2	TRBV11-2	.	CANSAGGYEQYF	TGTGCCAACAGTGCGGGGGGCTACGAGCAGTACTTC
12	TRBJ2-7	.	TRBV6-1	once	CVSSGLFYEQYF	TGTGTCAGCAGTGGTCTATTCTATGAACAGTACTTC
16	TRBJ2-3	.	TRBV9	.	CASSVQPTGGTDTQYF	TGTGCCAGCAGCGTACAACCCACAGGAGGCACAGATACGCAGTATTTT
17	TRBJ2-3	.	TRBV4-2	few	CASSQDLGSASTDTQYF	TGTGCCAGCAGCCAAGACCTGGGGAGTGCAAGCACAGATACGCAGTATTTT
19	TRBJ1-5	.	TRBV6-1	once	CASSLTIPGRLYSNQSQHF	TGCGCCAGCAGCCTGACCATTCCGGGACGGCTTTATAGCAATCAGTCCCAGCATTTT
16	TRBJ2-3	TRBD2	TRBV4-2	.	CASSQEASGCADTQCF	TGTGCCAGCAGCCAAGAGGCTAGCGGGTGTGCAGATACGCAGTGTTTT
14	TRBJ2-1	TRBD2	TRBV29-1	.	CSVLKAGGPNELFF	TGCAGCGTCCTCAAAGCGGGAGGGCCGAATGAGTTGTTCTTC
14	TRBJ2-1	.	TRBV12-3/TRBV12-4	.	CASSPRLEVDEQFF	TGTGCCAGCAGTCCAAGACTAGAAGTCGATGAGCAGTTCTTC
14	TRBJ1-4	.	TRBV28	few	CASSLHGQNEKLFF	TGTGCCAGCAGTTTACACGGCCAGAATGAAAAACTGTTTTTT
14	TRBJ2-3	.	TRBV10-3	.	CAICDRVGTDTQYF	TGTGCCATCTGTGATAGAGTGGGCACAGATACGCAGTATTTT
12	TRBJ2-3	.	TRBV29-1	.	CSSAGGENTQYF	TGCAGCTCAGCCGGTGGGGAGAATACGCAGTATTTT
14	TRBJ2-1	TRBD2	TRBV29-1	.	CSSIRGLSGGGQFF	TGCAGCTCGATAAGGGGACTATCGGGAGGAGGGCAGTTCTTC
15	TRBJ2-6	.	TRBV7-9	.	CASTGEDPGANVLTF	TGTGCCAGCACCGGCGAAGACCCTGGGGCCAACGTCCTGACTTTC
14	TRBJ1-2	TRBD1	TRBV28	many	CASQKGDRSYGYTF	TGTGCCAGCCAAAAAGGGGACAGGTCCTATGGCTACACCTTC
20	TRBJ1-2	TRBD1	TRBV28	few	CTSTSTGAGGTPDALYGYTF	TGTACCAGCACTTCGACCGGGGCAGGGGGAACCCCCGACGCCCTCTATGGCTACACCTTC
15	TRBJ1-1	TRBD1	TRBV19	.	CASSPRDRGHTEAFF	TGTGCCAGTAGTCCACGGGACAGGGGGCACACTGAAGCTTTCTTT
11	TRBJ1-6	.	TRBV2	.	CASRENSPLHF	TGTGCCAGCAGGGAGAATTCACCCCTCCACTTT
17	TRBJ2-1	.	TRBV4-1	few	CASSLGAGIQGRNEQFF	TGCGCCAGCAGCCTAGGGGCGGGAATACAGGGGAGGAATGAGCAGTTCTTC
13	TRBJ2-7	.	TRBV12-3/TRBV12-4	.	CTSFVGSGYGQYF	TGTACCAGTTTTGTAGGGTCAGGGTACGGGCAGTACTTC
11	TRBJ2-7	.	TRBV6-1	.	CASNQGYEQYF	TGTGCCAGCAATCAGGGTTACGAGCAGTACTTC
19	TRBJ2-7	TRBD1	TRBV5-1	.	CARSFTGTGAGGSPYEQYF	TGCGCCAGAAGCTTCACCGGGACAGGGGCTGGCGGGAGCCCCTACGAGCAGTACTTC
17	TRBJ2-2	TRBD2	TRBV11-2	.	CASSTGLAVSLAGELFF	TGTGCCAGCAGCACGGGACTAGCGGTCTCCCTGGCCGGGGAGTTGTTTTTT
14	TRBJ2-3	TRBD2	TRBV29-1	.	CSVAAGGDKYTQYF	TGCAGCGTGGCGGCGGGGGGAGACAAATATACGCAGTATTTT
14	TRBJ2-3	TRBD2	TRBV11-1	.	CASTGGAGTDTQYF	TGTGCCAGTACGGGGGGAGCTGGCACAGATACGCAGTATTTT
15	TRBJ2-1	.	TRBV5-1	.	CTSSLEGVLFNEQFF	TGCACCAGCAGCTTGGAGGGGGTACTCTTCAATGAGCAGTTCTTC